The subject of this entry is one T cell receptor (beta chain). The sample originates from a study of T cell responses to AZD1222 COVID-19 vaccine. Trimming took off 6 bases at V and 3 bases at J, with 9 bases between the two ends. Germline assignment: CDR1 MNHEY and CDR2 SVGAGI. The CDR3 spans 13 residues. Assay: immunoSEQ multiplex PCR; the TCRdb copy retains only in-frame clones and omits some. The sample contains 75,000 to 95,000 clones, 88% of which appear only once. This clonotype was sampled from an adult in good health. The sample in question was peripheral blood, obtained on day 0 of AZD1222 vaccination. The rearrangement joins TRBV6-5 to TRBJ1-3; no definite D call. Here the CDR3 DNA reads TGTGCCAGCAGACCCTCGATTGGAAACACCATATATTTT. This encodes CASRPSIGNTIYF.